This TCR beta chain was identified in a study of shared T cell receptors in the human thymus. This CDR3 is 19 amino acids long. V lost 7 bases, J lost 2 bases, and 20 bases stayed unmatched. Germline lookup yields CDR1 SGHAT and CDR2 FQNNGV. Measured with immunoSEQ multiplex PCR; TCRdb has only the in-frame clones, and not every one. The data contain 500,000 to 850,000 clones, 70% to 90% of them seen just once; the ten biggest clones take up about 0.0094%. The same data also contributed to another study, on human thymus T cells. That source adds: Donation was from healthy Finnish infants who were having corrective surgery that addressed congenital heart defects. Corrective heart surgery yielded the resections from which the thymus tissue came. Across thymic and blood repertoires, the usage of V and J genes appeared to be biased. Thymic repertoires overlap heavily among unrelated individuals, related research has reported.

Sequencing was done on a sample of thymocytes. This TCR derives from a boy in the first two years of life with a congenital heart defect. The chain uses TRBV11-2 and TRBJ2-3; the match to TRBD2 covers 8 bases. The CDR3 bases are TGTGCCAGCACCAGAACCTTCTTAGCGGGGCGCACTATCACAGATACGCAGTATTTT. Its protein product is CASTRTFLAGRTITDTQYF.